This record concerns one TCR beta chain sequence. This receptor's antigen is unknown. The sample holds no much larger clone one base away, and base qualities are not on file. The method behind the library was the immunoSEQ multiplex PCR assay. Imported from immuneACCESS, the table was reduced by TCRdb to in-frame sequences with V and J called. These copies leave out some clones; in studies compared against another copy, an unresolved V gene accounts for under half, and the cause of the remainder is not known. The sample table contains more than 35,000 clones; only one count was recorded for about 93% of them. 0.3% to 0.4% of the sample rests with the top ten. This entry comes from a study of T cell changes during pregnancy in multiple sclerosis (dated by TCRdb to the late 2010s). Background for the entire study: In women with multiple sclerosis, the researchers looked at how the T cell repertoire shifted as pregnancy progressed.

Germline trimming: 4 bases from V, 2 bases from J; junction bases outside gene matches: 4. Its CDR3 holds 14 amino acids, cysteine through phenylalanine. Kept here is only the CDR3 DNA, which spans 42 bases and is read in frame from base 1. CDR1 MNHNS and CDR2 SASEGT are derived from the germline V gene. The V gene is TRBV6-1 and the J gene is TRBJ1-1, with 7 central nucleotides matching TRBD1. The source was CD4+ T cells from peripheral blood mononuclear cells, collected in the third trimester of pregnancy. The TCR comes from a female donor in good health, enrolled as a control in a pregnancy study. The CDR3 here reads CASSVGQQNTEAFF. The nucleotide sequence is TGTGCCAGCAGTGTGGGACAGCAAAACACTGAAGCTTTCTTT.